These 27 T cell receptor beta chains originate from one sample sequenced in a study of PD-L1 blockade in urothelial cancer. Profiling relied on immunoSEQ multiplex PCR, and the TCRdb table lists in-frame clones only, not all of them. The repertoire has 25,000 to 30,000 clones, around 87% of them found once; the top ten carry roughly 3.1%. The sequencing here drew on PBMCs, taken around atezolizumab (anti-PD-L1) treatment. These receptors all come from a man aged 45 to 65 with urothelial cancer.

This chain uses TRBV5-1 with TRBJ2-1; D remains unclear. In germline, CDR1 is SGHRS, CDR2 YFSETQ. The germline V and J ends were trimmed by 1 base and 4 bases, with 6 bases remaining between them. There are 13 residues in the CDR3. The DNA for the CDR3 is TGCGCCAGCAGCTTGCTGCAGTACAATGAGCAGTTCTTC. As protein: CASSLLQYNEQFF.

The V gene is TRBV5-6, the J gene TRBJ1-6, with 9 bases lining up with TRBD1. The CDR3 is made up of 14 amino acids. V shed 7 bases, J shed 7 bases, and the junction held 6 bases outside the gene matches. The germline gives CDR1 SGHDT, CDR2 YYEEEE. CDR3: CASRAGTGNSPLHF. The DNA of the CDR3 is TGTGCCAGCCGCGCGGGGACAGGGAATTCACCCCTCCACTTT.

This sequence joins TRBV15 and TRBJ2-3, with a weak D call TRBD2 (5 bases). V lost 0 bases and J lost 5, with 12 bases in between. Germline CDR1 and CDR2: LNHNV and YYDKDF (reference sequence). This CDR3 spans 15 amino acids. CDR3 in amino acids: CATSRDSAAGDTQYF. CDR3 in DNA: TGTGCCACCAGCAGAGATTCCGCGGCGGGAGATACGCAGTATTTT. Based on the CDR3 plus reference TRBV15 and TRBJ2-3, the full variable domain is DAMVIQNPRYQVTQFGKPVTLSCSQTLNHNVMYWYQQKSSQAPKLLFHYYDKDFNNEADTPDNFQSRRPNTSFCFLDIRSPGLGDTAMYLCATSRDSAAGDTQYFGPGTRLTVL.

The CDR3 spells CASSLDTGQWSGGSGYTF. Written as DNA, the CDR3 is TGTGCCAGCAGCTTAGATACGGGACAGTGGAGCGGGGGGTCTGGCTACACCTTC. This chain joins TRBV7-9 and TRBJ1-2, with 7 positions matching TRBD1. Trimming took 1 base from V and 7 from J; bases not matched to a gene: 18. This CDR3 is built from 18 residues. Germline values: CDR1 SEHNR, CDR2 FQNEAQ (reference sequence). The variable domain in full, completed from reference TRBV7-9 and TRBJ1-2, reads DTGVSQNPRHKITKRGQNVTFRCDPISEHNRLYWYRQTLGQGPEFLTYFQNEAQLEKSRLLSDRFSAERPKGSFSTLEIQRTEQGDSAMYLCASSLDTGQWSGGSGYTFGSGTRLTVV.

The chain recombines TRBV7-8 with TRBJ2-2; 10 nucleotides agree with TRBD2. Trimming cost V 5 bases and J 7 bases; bases outside gene matches: 4. CDR1 is SGHVS, CDR2 FQNEAQ, per germline. This CDR3 spans 14 amino acids. As DNA, the CDR3 is TGTGCCAGCAGCCCACTAGCGGGGATCGGGGAGCTGTTTTTT. Amino acid sequence: CASSPLAGIGELFF.

The rearrangement uses TRBV30 and TRBJ2-3; TRBD1 is a possible D gene (6 bases). The CDR3 extends over 11 amino acids. Trimming removed 8 bases from V and 10 bases from J, with 16 bases in between. CDR1 and CDR2 (germline): GTSNPN, SVGIG (reference sequence). The CDR3 nucleotides are TGTGCCACCGAGGGGGTCCTGGCGCAGTATTTT. It translates to CATEGVLAQYF.

This chain links TRBV4-1 with TRBJ2-1, with TRBD2 as a possible D gene (6 bases). V lost 1 base to trimming and J lost 4 bases, with 20 bases between them. Germline V gene sequence: CDR1 MGHRA, CDR2 YSYEKL. The CDR3 contains 18 residues. The CDR3: CASSQAPHGTSSYNEQFF. In DNA, the CDR3 is TGCGCCAGCAGCCAAGCCCCCCATGGGACTTCATCGTACAATGAGCAGTTCTTC.

This chain uses TRBV5-1 with TRBJ2-7; 9 nucleotides line up with TRBD1. The junction had 10 bases not matched to a gene; V was cut back by 4 bases and J by 5 bases. Germline V gene data show CDR1 as SGHRS and CDR2 as YFSETQ. The CDR3 length is 15 residues. The CDR3 DNA is TGCGCCAGCAGCCCTGGGACAGGGATCCTCCACGAGCAGTACTTC. As protein: CASSPGTGILHEQYF.

The chain employs TRBV19 and TRBJ2-2; D not resolved. The CDR3 extends over 14 amino acids. V was trimmed by 1 base and J by 1 base, leaving 4 bases between them. Germline V gene sequence: CDR1 LNHDA, CDR2 SQIVND (reference sequence). The DNA for the CDR3 is TGTGCCAGTAGTATAGTACAGAACACCGGGGAGCTGTTTTTT. Protein sequence: CASSIVQNTGELFF.

The rearrangement links TRBV7-2 to TRBJ2-5, with TRBD2 matching over 14 bases. Germline V gives CDR1 SGHTA, CDR2 FQGNSA. CDR3 size: 17 residues. The junction had 5 bases not matched to a gene; V was cut back by 3 bases and J by 2 bases. CDR3 region: CASSFRTSGRTQETQYF. As DNA, the CDR3 is TGTGCCAGCAGCTTCCGGACTAGCGGGAGGACACAAGAGACCCAGTACTTC.

V usage is TRBV6-1 and J usage is TRBJ2-7; a weak D match, TRBD1 (6 bases). Per the germline V gene, CDR1 is MNHNS and CDR2 is SASEGT. V was cut by 4 bases and J by 1 base, with 11 bases left in between. The CDR3 has 14 amino acids. CDR3 coding DNA: TGTGCCAGCAGTGCGACAGGTCTTTCCTACGAGCAGTACTTC. The encoded protein is CASSATGLSYEQYF.

The chain carries TRBV9 and TRBJ1-3; 10 bases align to TRBD1. J was trimmed by 0 bases and V by 2 bases; bases with no gene match: 5. CDR3 size: 17 residues. The V gene's germline CDR1 is SGDLS and CDR2 YYNGEE. The CDR3 nucleotides read TGTGCCAGCAGCGTCCAAAGGACAGGGGGCTCTGGAAACACCATATATTTT. This gives the protein CASSVQRTGGSGNTIYF.

The genes are TRBV19 and TRBJ2-2; 9 bases match TRBD2. Trimming took 9 bases from V and 5 from J; bases not matched to a gene: 7. The germline gives CDR1 LNHDA, CDR2 SQIVND (reference sequence). The CDR3 runs 14 residues. This CDR3 reads CASGGRVGTGELFF. Written as DNA, the CDR3 is TGTGCCAGCGGCGGGAGGGTAGGGACCGGGGAGCTGTTTTTT.

The chain joins TRBV14 to TRBJ1-4; 7 bases align to TRBD1. Per germline, CDR1 SGHDN and CDR2 FVKESK. V trimming: 3 bases; J trimming: 3 bases; junction bases outside the gene matches: 7. This CDR3 is built from 16 residues. CDR3 coding DNA: TGTGCCAGCAGCCATCGTACCGGGACAGCTAATGAAAAACTGTTTTTT. Protein: CASSHRTGTANEKLFF.

The chain is built from TRBV5-8 and TRBJ2-3, with D tentatively TRBD2 (5 bases). The germline V and J ends were trimmed by 2 bases and 0 bases, with 13 bases remaining between them. The germline V gene has CDR1 SGHTS and CDR2 YDEGEE. The CDR3 has 16 residues. CDR3 in amino acids: CASSLFGLPSTDTQYF. CDR3 nucleotide sequence: TGTGCCAGCAGCTTATTCGGACTTCCTAGCACAGATACGCAGTATTTT. The full variable domain, completed using reference TRBV5-8 and TRBJ2-3, is EAGVTQSPTHLIKTRGQQATLRCSPISGHTSVYWYQQALGLGLQFLLWYDEGEERNRGNFPPRFSGRQFPNYSSELNVNALELEDSALYLCASSLFGLPSTDTQYFGPGTRLTVL.

This clone was counted between two and nine times. The chain has TRBV11-3 and TRBJ2-6; the match to TRBD1 covers 9 bases. This CDR3 contains 16 residues. Germline CDR1 is SGHNT and CDR2 is YENEEA. J lost 0 bases, V lost 4 bases, and 1 base had no gene match. The CDR3 nucleotides are TGTGCCAGCAGCTCGGGACAGGGCTCTGGGGCCAACGTCCTGACTTTC. Residues: CASSSGQGSGANVLTF.

J is TRBJ2-4 and V is TRBV11-2; TRBD1 agrees at 9 bases. This CDR3 has 13 amino acids. The germline gives CDR1 SGHAT, CDR2 FQNNGV. The trim removed 5 bases at V and 8 bases at J, leaving 4 bases unmatched. The CDR3 region has the DNA TGTGCCAGCAGCGGCCGGGACAGGGACATTCAGTACTTC. Its protein is CASSGRDRDIQYF.

This clone was seen just once. V gene TRBV25-1 combines with J gene TRBJ1-2; D is ambiguous. Trimming took off 2 bases at V and 5 bases at J, with 6 bases between the two ends. CDR3 length equals 12 residues. CDR1 and CDR2 (germline): MGHDK, SYGVNS. This CDR3 reads CASSENGYGYTF. CDR3 coding DNA: TGTGCCAGCAGTGAAAACGGGTATGGCTACACCTTC.

The rearrangement uses TRBV27 and TRBJ2-7, with 9 bases aligning to TRBD2. J lost 3 bases, V lost 3 bases, and 3 bases had no gene match. CDR1 MNHEY and CDR2 SMNVEV come from the germline V gene (reference sequence). This CDR3 region has 14 residues. CDR3: CASSLSGRYYEQYF. CDR3 DNA sequence: TGTGCCAGCAGTTTGAGCGGGAGGTACTACGAGCAGTACTTC.

The chain uses TRBV15 and TRBJ2-7; 7 nucleotides align to TRBD2. There are 14 residues in the CDR3. Germline trimming cut 8 bases from V and 4 bases from J; bases unmatched to any gene: 11. Per the germline V gene, CDR1 is LNHNV and CDR2 is YYDKDF (reference sequence). The CDR3 spells CATRSSGDFYEQYF. In DNA form, the CDR3 reads TGTGCCACCCGATCAAGCGGGGACTTTTACGAGCAGTACTTC.

The table lists this clone with a few counts. The genes are TRBV6-4 and TRBJ2-3; 7 bases agree with TRBD2. The V and J ends lost 2 bases and 1 base, in that order; junction bases with no gene match: 0. CDR3 length equals 14 residues. Germline CDR1 and CDR2: MRHNA and SNTAGT. For the CDR3, the DNA is TGTGCCAGCAGTGACACTAGCGGCACAGATACGCAGTATTTT. Its translation is CASSDTSGTDTQYF.

The rearrangement links TRBV19 to TRBJ1-1, with 7 bases lining up with TRBD1. Trimming removed 4 bases from V and 5 bases from J; junction bases left unmatched: 13. CDR3 length equals 16 residues. Germline V CDR1 and CDR2: LNHDA, SQIVND (reference sequence). CDR3 DNA sequence: TGTGCCAGTAGTAGAGCAATCTCGACAGGGAGGACTGAAGCTTTCTTT. Its protein is CASSRAISTGRTEAFF. The full variable domain, its missing parts supplied by reference TRBV19 and TRBJ1-1, is DGGITQSPKYLFRKEGQNVTLSCEQNLNHDAMYWYRQDPGQGLRLIYYSQIVNDFQKGDIAEGYSVSREKKESFPLTVTSAQKNPTAFYLCASSRAISTGRTEAFFGQGTRLTVV.

As concerns this clone: At one of its ends the junction is not consistent with the germline gene, which may arise from a read error. J is TRBJ2-3 and V is TRBV9; D possibly corresponds to TRBD2 (6 bases). This CDR3 spans 16 amino acids. Germline V gene data show CDR1 as SGDLS and CDR2 as YYNGEE. DNA for the CDR3: TGTGTCAGCAGCCTAGGCTCGGGACTGAGCACAGATACGCAGTATTTT. Protein: CVSSLGSGLSTDTQYF.

V usage is TRBV7-2 and J usage is TRBJ1-3, with 8 bases fitting TRBD1. The CDR3 totals 14 residues. Germline-derived CDR1 and CDR2 are SGHTA and FQGNSA. J gave up 2 bases and V 4 bases, and 1 base lay outside the gene matches. The chain's CDR3 is CASSWTGTGNTIYF. CDR3 DNA: TGTGCCAGCAGCTGGACAGGGACTGGAAACACCATATATTTT.

V is TRBV27 and J is TRBJ1-6, with TRBD1 as a possible D gene (5 bases). V was cut by 5 bases and J by 4 bases, with 9 bases left in between. Germline V gives CDR1 MNHEY, CDR2 SMNVEV (reference sequence). The CDR3 is 14 amino acids. This chain's CDR3 is CASSPPGYNSPLHF. The CDR3 DNA sequence: TGTGCCAGCAGTCCGCCAGGGTATAATTCACCCCTCCACTTT.

The CDR3 sequence is CASSMGGGSGNTDTQYF. The CDR3, as DNA: TGTGCCAGTAGTATGGGAGGAGGTAGCGGGAACACAGATACGCAGTATTTT. The rearrangement links TRBV19 to TRBJ2-3; TRBD2 aligns across 8 bases. The germline V gene encodes CDR1 LNHDA and CDR2 SQIVND (reference sequence). CDR3 length equals 17 residues. V lost 3 bases to trimming and J lost 2 bases; unmatched junction nucleotides: 10.

The chain is built from TRBV19 and TRBJ2-7, with D possibly matching TRBD1 (5 bases). Germline lookup yields CDR1 LNHDA and CDR2 SQIVND (reference sequence). The CDR3 is 16 residues long. Trimming pared 1 base from V and 2 bases from J, leaving 15 bases between. CDR3 nucleotide sequence: TGTGCCAGTAGTATAGGCGCGGCAGGGAACCCCTACGAGCAGTACTTC. Protein sequence: CASSIGAAGNPYEQYF.